This entry is about one T cell receptor beta chain. The germline V gene has CDR1 LNHDA and CDR2 SQIVND (reference sequence). The CDR3 is made up of 16 amino acids. Deletions cut 7 bases from V and 3 bases from J, with 21 bases between. The sample comes from a study of blood T cell repertoires in COVID-19. Overall study context: Samples representing acute and convalescent COVID-19 were sourced from the United States, Italy and Spain.

In the original analysis: Amplification from reference gene primers served as the basis for estimated nucleated cell counts. Generated by immunoSEQ multiplex PCR, the TCRdb table keeps only in-frame clones and is missing some. V, J and clone size derive from that table, while D and trimming were established from the DNA sequence. The table records approximately 29,000 clones, more than 70% of them present only once. This sequence originates from a boy aged 2 to 10 with active or convalescent COVID-19. The chain employs TRBV19 and TRBJ1-1; D is ambiguous. Sequenced material: peripheral blood. The CDR3: CASKSVAEWYDTEAFF. The DNA for the CDR3 is TGTGCCAGTAAGAGTGTAGCAGAATGGTACGACACTGAAGCTTTCTTT.